This is a list of T cell receptor beta chains from one sample in a study of Tregs in tolerant kidney transplant recipients. The repertoire was sequenced with immunoSEQ multiplex PCR; TCRdb's copy has only in-frame clones and lacks some. Among tens of thousands of clones listed, approximately 94% were seen once. Specimen: CD4+ T cells from blood (PBMCs), collected 12 months after the transplant. These receptor sequences come from a human patient who received a combined kidney and bone marrow transplant. Some T cells could come from the graft donor. The CDR3 runs from the conserved cysteine through the conserved F or W. The order of the fields is CDR3 protein, CDR3 DNA, clone size, D gene, V gene, J gene. The D gene is left open where the match is weak. Part of the rows lack a size; the others show once, few, many or a class for expanded clones.

CDR3aa: CASSPDFGEAFF; CDR3nt: TGTGCCAGCAGCCCCGACTTTGGGGAAGCTTTCTTT; abundance: .; d_gene: .; v_gene: TRBV5-4; j_gene: TRBJ1-1
CDR3aa: CASSPLQQETLYF; CDR3nt: TGTGCCAGCTCACCGTTACAGCAAGAGACCCTGTACTTC; abundance: once; d_gene: .; v_gene: TRBV18; j_gene: TRBJ2-5
CDR3aa: CASSLGSGGQETQYF; CDR3nt: TGCGCCAGCAGCTTGGGGTCAGGGGGCCAAGAGACCCAGTACTTC; abundance: once; d_gene: TRBD1; v_gene: TRBV5-1; j_gene: TRBJ2-5
CDR3aa: CASRPGWGNEKLFF; CDR3nt: TGTGCCAGCAGACCGGGGTGGGGTAATGAAAAACTGTTTTTT; abundance: once; d_gene: .; v_gene: TRBV25-1; j_gene: TRBJ1-4
CDR3aa: CASSGTVSNYGYTF; CDR3nt: TGTGCCAGTAGTGGGACAGTCTCTAACTATGGCTACACCTTC; abundance: .; d_gene: TRBD1; v_gene: TRBV19; j_gene: TRBJ1-2
CDR3aa: CASSQGGLAGFNRETQYF; CDR3nt: TGCGCCAGCAGCCAAGGAGGACTAGCGGGATTTAACAGAGAGACCCAGTACTTC; abundance: .; d_gene: TRBD2; v_gene: TRBV4-3; j_gene: TRBJ2-5
CDR3aa: CSVEDRGSYEQYF; CDR3nt: TGCAGCGTTGAAGATCGGGGCTCCTACGAGCAGTACTTC; abundance: once; d_gene: .; v_gene: TRBV29-1; j_gene: TRBJ2-7
CDR3aa: CASSSQGIYFANTEAFF; CDR3nt: TGTGCCAGTAGCAGTCAGGGAATTTATTTCGCGAACACTGAAGCTTTCTTT; abundance: .; d_gene: .; v_gene: TRBV19; j_gene: TRBJ1-1
CDR3aa: CASSSSGRGKNSPLHF; CDR3nt: TGTGCCAGCAGCTCCTCGGGGAGGGGGAAAAATTCCCCCCTCCACTTT; abundance: .; d_gene: .; v_gene: TRBV5-5; j_gene: TRBJ1-6
CDR3aa: CASTRTSFVEQYF; CDR3nt: TGTGCCAGCACTCGGACTAGCTTTGTCGAGCAGTACTTC; abundance: .; d_gene: TRBD2; v_gene: TRBV6-1; j_gene: TRBJ2-7
CDR3aa: CASSQPLGLTLLF; CDR3nt: TGCGCCAGCAGCCAACCACTAGGGCTCACCTTACTCTTC; abundance: .; d_gene: .; v_gene: TRBV4-3; j_gene: TRBJ2-1
CDR3aa: CATSDRTGPNTEAFF; CDR3nt: TGTGCCACCAGCGACCGGACAGGGCCGAACACTGAAGCTTTCTTT; abundance: once; d_gene: TRBD1; v_gene: TRBV15; j_gene: TRBJ1-1
CDR3aa: CASSLRTGFYNEQFF; CDR3nt: TGTGCCAGCAGCTTAAGGACAGGGTTCTACAATGAGCAGTTCTTC; abundance: .; d_gene: TRBD1; v_gene: TRBV11-3; j_gene: TRBJ2-1
CDR3aa: CASSLGQETPLHF; CDR3nt: TGTGCCAGCAGCCTCGGACAGGAGACACCCCTCCACTTT; abundance: once; d_gene: TRBD1; v_gene: TRBV5-8; j_gene: TRBJ1-6
CDR3aa: CASSQVYSGGYSSYNEQFF; CDR3nt: TGCGCCAGCAGCCAAGTGTACAGCGGGGGTTATAGCTCCTACAATGAGCAGTTCTTC; abundance: once; d_gene: TRBD2; v_gene: TRBV4-1; j_gene: TRBJ2-1
CDR3aa: CASSLGPRGYEQYF; CDR3nt: TGTGCCAGCAGCTTAGGGCCTCGGGGCTACGAGCAGTACTTC; abundance: .; d_gene: .; v_gene: TRBV7-2; j_gene: TRBJ2-7
CDR3aa: CASSLGPSGNTGELFF; CDR3nt: TGCGCCAGCAGCTTGGGTCCTAGCGGGAACACCGGGGAGCTGTTTTTT; abundance: .; d_gene: TRBD2; v_gene: TRBV5-1; j_gene: TRBJ2-2
CDR3aa: CASSVFPRGYGYTF; CDR3nt: TGTGCCAGCAGCGTATTTCCTCGGGGCTATGGCTACACCTTC; abundance: .; d_gene: .; v_gene: TRBV9; j_gene: TRBJ1-2
CDR3aa: CASSPLLSGEQYF; CDR3nt: TGTGCCAGCAGTCCGCTATTGTCGGGAGAGCAGTACTTC; abundance: once; d_gene: .; v_gene: TRBV6-1; j_gene: TRBJ2-7
CDR3aa: CASRHRDRLPQYF; CDR3nt: TGTGCCAGCCGCCACCGGGACAGGCTCCCCCAGTACTTC; abundance: .; d_gene: TRBD1; v_gene: TRBV7-2; j_gene: TRBJ2-5
CDR3aa: CASSSNGGLREKLFF; CDR3nt: TGCGCCAGCAGCTCGAACGGGGGACTACGTGAAAAACTGTTTTTT; abundance: .; d_gene: .; v_gene: TRBV5-1; j_gene: TRBJ1-4
CDR3aa: CASSFGLAGYTDTQYF; CDR3nt: TGTGCCAGCAGCTTTGGACTAGCGGGGTACACAGATACGCAGTATTTT; abundance: .; d_gene: TRBD2; v_gene: TRBV7-3; j_gene: TRBJ2-3
CDR3aa: CASSSSGTSGRSSYEQYF; CDR3nt: TGTGCCAGCAGTTCCTCCGGGACTAGCGGGCGCAGCTCCTACGAGCAGTACTTC; abundance: once; d_gene: TRBD2; v_gene: TRBV27; j_gene: TRBJ2-7
CDR3aa: CASSVNRVDSPLHF; CDR3nt: TGTGCCAGTAGTGTGAACAGGGTTGATTCACCCCTCCACTTT; abundance: .; d_gene: .; v_gene: TRBV19; j_gene: TRBJ1-6
CDR3aa: CASSPGVSQETQYF; CDR3nt: TGTGCCAGCAGCCCCGGAGTATCCCAAGAGACCCAGTACTTC; abundance: .; d_gene: .; v_gene: TRBV5-4; j_gene: TRBJ2-5
CDR3aa: CASSPLSKTSGYTF; CDR3nt: TGTGCCAGCAGCCCCCTGTCTAAGACAAGTGGCTACACCTTC; abundance: .; d_gene: .; v_gene: TRBV5-6; j_gene: TRBJ1-2
CDR3aa: CSVGRHRQETQYF; CDR3nt: TGCAGCGTAGGAAGACACCGCCAAGAGACCCAGTACTTC; abundance: few; d_gene: .; v_gene: TRBV29-1; j_gene: TRBJ2-5